These 31 T cell receptor beta chains came from one sample sequenced in a study of blood T cell repertoires in COVID-19 (dated by TCRdb to 2018 to 2020). Libraries were built with the immunoSEQ multiplex PCR assay. Imported from immuneACCESS, the table was reduced by TCRdb to in-frame sequences with V and J called. These copies leave out some clones; in studies compared against another copy, an unresolved V gene accounts for under half, and the cause of the remainder is not known. A total of 100,000 to 150,000 clones appear in this sample, around 85% of them only once. Roughly a sixth of the sample is taken by the ten largest. The sample taken for sequencing was peripheral blood. The receptor set was obtained from a young man with COVID-19, enrolled during active disease.

The chain uses TRBV6-2 or TRBV6-3 and TRBJ2-7; TRBD2 agrees at 9 bases. The germline V gene has CDR1 MNHEY and CDR2 SVGEGT. V was pared by 4 bases and J by 5 bases, with 6 bases of the junction left unmatched. The CDR3 is 14 residues long. In DNA form, the CDR3 reads TGTGCCAGCAGTTCCGCGGGACTAGCCAACGAGCAGTACTTC. This encodes CASSSAGLANEQYF.

This clone was seen more than once but under ten times. The rearrangement joins TRBV10-3 to TRBJ1-1; D unclear. This CDR3 has 15 amino acids. Germline-derived CDR1 and CDR2 are ENHRY and SYGVKD. The V end lost 0 bases, the J end lost 5 bases, and 13 bases lay between the germline ends. The CDR3, as DNA: TGTGCCATCAGTGAGTCGATCGGGGTAAGGACTGAAGCTTTCTTT. Its protein product is CAISESIGVRTEAFF.

The rearrangement uses TRBV10-3 and TRBJ1-1, with 7 bases lining up with TRBD1. Germline V lookup: CDR1 ENHRY, CDR2 SYGVKD. The CDR3 is 13 residues long. V lost 3 bases, J lost 7 bases, and 5 bases stayed unmatched. CDR3 in DNA: TGTGCCATCAGTGAACAGGGGTCGGGTGAAGCTTTCTTT. Residues: CAISEQGSGEAFF.

V usage is TRBV3-1 (or the pseudogene TRBV3-2) and J usage is TRBJ2-5; TRBD2 aligns across 9 bases. V lost 9 bases to trimming and J lost 0 bases; unmatched junction nucleotides: 8. CDR1 and CDR2 (germline): LGHDT, YNNKEL (reference sequence). The CDR3 is made up of 15 amino acids. CDR3 DNA: TGTGCCAGTGTTAGCGGGGGTCCGTACCAAGAGACCCAGTACTTC. Translated, it gives CASVSGGPYQETQYF.

This chain connects TRBV29-1 to TRBJ2-1; D is possibly TRBD1 (6 bases). CDR1 and CDR2 from the germline V gene are SQVTM and ANQGSEA. The CDR3 is 15 residues long. V shed 6 bases and J shed 4 bases, with 19 bases lying between them. CDR3 nucleotides: TGCAGCGTGCGAACAGGGCAGGATAATTACAATGAGCAGTTCTTC. As protein: CSVRTGQDNYNEQFF.

This chain connects TRBV5-4 to TRBJ1-2; TRBD1 is a possible D gene (6 bases). Germline CDR1 reads SGHNT; CDR2 reads YYREEE (reference sequence). The CDR3 runs 14 residues. V was trimmed by 4 bases and J by 4 bases, leaving 14 bases between them. The CDR3, as DNA: TGTGCCAGCAGCCCCCCGGACAGCCCCTATGGCTACACCTTC. This codes for CASSPPDSPYGYTF. The whole variable domain, filled in from reference TRBV5-4 and TRBJ1-2, reads ETGVTQSPTHLIKTRGQQVTLRCSSQSGHNTVSWYQQALGQGPQFIFQYYREEENGRGNFPPRFSGLQFPNYSSELNVNALELDDSALYLCASSPPDSPYGYTFGSGTRLTVV.

CDR3 protein: CASSVTGMGAETQYF. The CDR3 coding sequence is TGTGCCAGCAGTGTAACAGGAATGGGGGCAGAGACCCAGTACTTC. The chain carries TRBV28 and TRBJ2-5, with D perhaps TRBD1 (6 bases). V shed 5 bases and J shed 4 bases, with 17 bases lying between them. Looked up from germline, CDR1 is MDHEN and CDR2 is SYDVKM. The CDR3 totals 15 residues.

The genes are TRBV9 and TRBJ2-3; D gene unclear. This CDR3 is built from 12 residues. The germline V and J ends were trimmed by 3 bases and 3 bases, with 5 bases remaining between them. Germline loops: CDR1 SGDLS, CDR2 YYNGEE. The CDR3 sequence: CASSAATDTQYF. In DNA, the CDR3 is TGTGCCAGCAGCGCCGCGACAGATACGCAGTATTTT.

The CDR3 nucleotides are TGTGCCAGCAGCCAATACTCAGGGGGAGCGGAAAAACTGTTTTTT. This encodes CASSQYSGGAEKLFF. The chain uses TRBV28 and TRBJ1-4, with 7 nucleotides matching TRBD1. Germline assignment: CDR1 MDHEN and CDR2 SYDVKM. The trim removed 6 bases at V and 8 bases at J, leaving 12 bases unmatched. CDR3 size: 15 residues.

This chain joins TRBV6-5 and TRBJ2-3, with 9 bases aligning to TRBD1. The V segment lost 4 bases and the J segment 4 bases; nucleotides outside the gene matches: 9. The germline V gene encodes CDR1 MNHEY and CDR2 SVGAGI. CDR3 length equals 16 residues. The CDR3 is CASSLTQGAGADTQYF. The DNA of the CDR3 is TGTGCCAGCAGTTTAACACAGGGGGCGGGGGCAGATACGCAGTATTTT.

CDR3 in amino acids: CASSQTGQGLYGYTF. CDR3 in DNA: TGTGCCAGCAGTCAGACAGGACAGGGGTTATATGGCTACACCTTC. V usage is TRBV2 and J usage is TRBJ1-2, with 9 bases that match TRBD1. Germline loops: CDR1 SNHLY, CDR2 FYNNEI. The CDR3 consists of 15 residues. V lost 5 bases to trimming and J lost 5 bases; unmatched junction nucleotides: 9. The full variable domain, in which reference TRBV2 and TRBJ1-2 provide the parts outside the CDR3, is EPEVTQTPSHQVTQMGQEVILRCVPISNHLYFYWYRQILGQKVEFLVSFYNNEISEKSEIFDDQFSVERPDGSNFTLKIRSTKLEDSAMYFCASSQTGQGLYGYTFGSGTRLTVV.

This chain connects TRBV29-1 to TRBJ2-1; 8 positions agree with TRBD2. This CDR3 is built from 13 residues. Per germline, CDR1 SQVTM and CDR2 ANQGSEA. Trimming cost V 6 bases and J 8 bases; bases outside gene matches: 9. The CDR3 loop is CSVDGRAGDEQFF. Here the CDR3 DNA reads TGCAGCGTGGACGGGAGGGCCGGGGATGAGCAGTTCTTC.

This clone showed up just a few times. The V gene is TRBV4-3, the J gene TRBJ1-2, with TRBD1 matching 8 bases. This CDR3 is built from 16 residues. Germline loops: CDR1 LGHNA, CDR2 YSLEER. The V gene end was trimmed by 1 base and the J gene end by 1 base; junction bases not matched to a gene: 5. This CDR3 reads CASSQADRGHNYGYTF. The CDR3, as DNA: TGCGCCAGCAGCCAAGCTGACAGGGGCCATAACTATGGCTACACCTTC.

The chain links TRBV19 to TRBJ1-5; 8 bases are shared with TRBD1. CDR1 and CDR2 from the germline V gene are LNHDA and SQIVND (reference sequence). The CDR3 sequence is 16 residues long. V was pared by 5 bases and J by 3 bases, with 9 bases of the junction left unmatched. CDR3 DNA: TGTGCCAGTAGTCCCCTCGGACAGGGCCTCAATCAGCCCCAGCATTTT. It is translated as CASSPLGQGLNQPQHF.

J is TRBJ1-1 and V is TRBV3-1 (or the pseudogene TRBV3-2); D gene unclear. CDR1 LGHDT and CDR2 YNNKEL come from the germline V gene (reference sequence). V was cut by 0 bases and J by 8 bases, with 13 bases left in between. There are 14 residues in the CDR3. The CDR3 here is CASSQERTPREAFF. The CDR3 nucleotides read TGTGCCAGCAGCCAAGAAAGAACACCCAGAGAAGCTTTCTTT.

The rearrangement uses TRBV5-4 and TRBJ1-2, with TRBD1 identical over 7 bases. The CDR3 totals 14 residues. CDR1 is SGHNT, CDR2 YYREEE, per germline (reference sequence). The V gene end was trimmed by 3 bases and the J gene end by 3 bases; junction bases not matched to a gene: 5. The DNA for the CDR3 is TGTGCCAGCAGCTCTACAGGGGCACACTATGGCTACACCTTC. This translates into CASSSTGAHYGYTF.

The chain employs TRBV30 and TRBJ1-1; D is undetermined. Germline V lookup: CDR1 GTSNPN, CDR2 SVGIG (reference sequence). The germline V and J ends were trimmed by 3 bases and 3 bases, with 17 bases remaining between them. CDR3 length: 15 residues. CDR3 amino acids: CAWRFGVGVYTEAFF. CDR3 bases: TGTGCCTGGAGATTCGGGGTAGGAGTCTACACTGAAGCTTTCTTT.

The chain combines TRBV19 with TRBJ1-5; maybe TRBD1 (6 bases). The CDR3 runs to 16 residues. CDR1 is LNHDA and CDR2 is SQIVND in the germline V gene (reference sequence). The V end was cut by 9 bases, the J end by 0 bases, with 18 bases between. CDR3 coding DNA: TGTGCCAGATCCAATAACAGGGAGAATAGCAATCAGCCCCAGCATTTT. It yields the protein CARSNNRENSNQPQHF. Complete variable domain (other parts from reference TRBV19 and TRBJ1-5): DGGITQSPKYLFRKEGQNVTLSCEQNLNHDAMYWYRQDPGQGLRLIYYSQIVNDFQKGDIAEGYSVSREKKESFPLTVTSAQKNPTAFYLCARSNNRENSNQPQHFGDGTRLSIL.

This clone was observed a single time. The rearrangement uses TRBV19 and TRBJ1-5, with TRBD1 matching over 7 bases. Germline trimming cut 5 bases from V and 4 bases from J; bases unmatched to any gene: 2. Germline V lookup: CDR1 LNHDA, CDR2 SQIVND (reference sequence). The CDR3 is 13 residues long. In DNA form, the CDR3 reads TGTGCCAGTAGTCTACAGGGGAATCAGCCCCAGCATTTT. Encoded protein: CASSLQGNQPQHF.

Details on this clone: A much larger clone sits a single nucleotide away, making a read error possible. This sample includes further DNA sequences coding for the same CDR3. The rearrangement links TRBV25-1 to TRBJ1-1; D is unclear. The CDR3 covers 12 residues. V was clipped by 0 bases and J by 4 bases, with 3 bases between them. Germline loops: CDR1 MGHDK, CDR2 SYGVNS. The CDR3 sequence is CASSEYGTEAFF. The CDR3, as DNA: TGTGCCAGCAGTGAATACGGCACTGAAGCTTTCTTT.

V usage is TRBV7-2 and J usage is TRBJ2-3, with TRBD2 matching 11 bases. CDR1 is SGHTA, CDR2 FQGNSA, per germline. V trimming: 6 bases; J trimming: 11 bases; junction bases outside the gene matches: 1. CDR3 size: 11 residues. CDR3 region: CASSLAGGQYF. The CDR3 DNA sequence: TGTGCCAGCAGTCTAGCGGGGGGGCAGTATTTT.

The chain employs TRBV19 and TRBJ2-3; tentatively, D is TRBD2 (6 bases). The V gene lost 9 bases and the J gene lost 2 bases, with 12 bases spanning the gap. The CDR3 spans 13 residues. CDR1 and CDR2 from the germline V gene are LNHDA and SQIVND (reference sequence). DNA of the CDR3: TGTGCCAGCTCATCTAGCGTCACAGATACGCAGTATTTT. Translation gives CASSSSVTDTQYF.

In DNA, the CDR3 is TGCGCCAGCAGCCAGACAACAGGGTTCAATCAGCCCCAGCATTTT. Amino acid sequence: CASSQTTGFNQPQHF. The chain uses TRBV4-1 and TRBJ1-5, with D possibly being TRBD1 (6 bases). Germline CDR1 is MGHRA and CDR2 is YSYEKL. This CDR3 has 15 residues. V gave up 3 bases and J gave up 3 bases, with 12 bases separating them.

The chain employs TRBV19 and TRBJ1-1; TRBD1 aligns across 9 bases. Germline CDR1 reads LNHDA; CDR2 reads SQIVND (reference sequence). V gave up 7 bases and J gave up 2 bases; unmatched junction bases: 5. The CDR3 covers 14 residues. This CDR3 reads CASKRDRDNTEAFF. The CDR3 DNA follows: TGTGCCAGTAAAAGGGACAGGGATAACACTGAAGCTTTCTTT.

This chain joins TRBV5-1 and TRBJ2-5, with TRBD2 matching over 10 bases. The CDR3 loop spans 17 amino acids. The germline V gene has CDR1 SGHRS and CDR2 YFSETQ. The V gene end was trimmed by 0 bases and the J gene end by 5 bases; junction bases not matched to a gene: 10. In DNA, the CDR3 is TGCGCCAGCAGCTTGGCTATCTCTAGCGGGAGAGATGAGACCCAGTACTTC. Residues: CASSLAISSGRDETQYF.

The rearrangement links TRBV30 to TRBJ2-7, with D hard to call. Between the trimmed V and J ends, which lost 2 bases and 6 bases, there was a span of 8 bases. CDR3 size: 11 residues. Germline V gene sequence: CDR1 GTSNPN, CDR2 SVGIG (reference sequence). CDR3 DNA sequence: TGTGCCTGGAGTCGAGGCCGCGAGCAGTACTTC. It translates to CAWSRGREQYF.

The V and J genes are TRBV28 and TRBJ1-3; D is unclear. In germline, CDR1 is MDHEN, CDR2 SYDVKM. The CDR3 contains 11 residues. Trimming left V 6 bases short and J 4 bases short, with 4 bases between. CDR3 region: CASSVGNTIYF. For the CDR3, the DNA is TGTGCCAGCAGCGTGGGAAACACCATATATTTT.

This clone is a singleton in its sample. The chain carries TRBV7-9 and TRBJ1-1; no clear D. Germline values: CDR1 SEHNR, CDR2 FQNEAQ (reference sequence). With 4 bases removed from V and 11 bases from J, the gap between germline ends came to 17 bases. This CDR3 has 13 amino acids. The CDR3 sequence: CASSSPGPGEAFF. CDR3 nucleotides: TGTGCCAGCAGCTCCCCGGGCCCTGGGGAGGCTTTCTTT.

The gene calls are TRBV28 and TRBJ2-2; D is ambiguous. V was pared by 3 bases and J by 3 bases, with 8 bases between. This CDR3 spans 14 amino acids. Germline CDR1 MDHEN, CDR2 SYDVKM. Here the CDR3 reads CASSFRLDTGELFF. The CDR3 DNA reads as TGTGCCAGCAGTTTTCGTCTAGACACCGGGGAGCTGTTTTTT.

This clone came up once. The rearrangement links TRBV30 to TRBJ1-2; D unclear. Trimming left V 5 bases short and J 4 bases short, with 17 bases between. Germline V gene sequence: CDR1 GTSNPN, CDR2 SVGIG (reference sequence). CDR3 size: 14 residues. In DNA, the CDR3 is TGTGCCTGGGGGGTAGGAGTAGTGAGCTATGGCTACACCTTC. Residues: CAWGVGVVSYGYTF.

Written as DNA, the CDR3 is TGTGCCAGCAGCTTAAAAGGGGGAAATGAAAAACTGTTTTTT. Translating it yields CASSLKGGNEKLFF. The chain couples TRBV7-9 to TRBJ1-4, with D perhaps TRBD1 (6 bases). Germline CDR1 SEHNR, CDR2 FQNEAQ (reference sequence). With 2 bases removed from V and 5 bases from J, the gap between germline ends came to 9 bases. The CDR3 contains 14 residues.